Sequencing of this T cell receptor beta chain was carried out in a study of blood T cells in healthy people across ages. Germline V gives CDR1 SQVTM, CDR2 ANQGSEA. V was clipped by 7 bases and J by 4 bases, with 19 bases between them. The CDR3 contains 14 residues. Primed by a sample-barcoded 5' primer and a J-beta primer mix, a second PCR proceeded for about 6 to 12 cycles. TCRdb re-called the 5' RACE reads with MiXCR, one entry per CDR3 protein. The sample lists some 1 million distinct CDR3 sequences; 35% to 50% were seen once. The source is a woman in her fifties or sixties in good health. The sequenced sample was blood. V gene TRBV29-1 combines with J gene TRBJ1-2; the D is unclear. CDR3 sequence (DNA): TGCAGCGGAGAAACAGCGCCGGGAAGCTATGGCTACACCTTC. It yields the protein CSGETAPGSYGYTF.